This T cell receptor (beta chain) was recorded in a study of glioma-infiltrating T cells. From germline, CDR1 is MNHEY and CDR2 SVGAGI. V dropped 2 bases and J dropped 8 bases, with 11 bases sitting between them. The CDR3 contains 13 residues. TCR alpha and beta CDR3 regions were amplified from RNA using iRepertoire nested multiplex PCR. TCRdb re-called the multiplex PCR reads through MiXCR, storing one row per CDR3 protein. The sample yields 300,000 to 450,000 distinct CDR3 sequences, 41% seen once. Material for sequencing was glioma tissue, nonneoplastic brain tissue, or PBMCs (not recorded which). The V gene is TRBV6-5, the J gene TRBJ2-3; D is ambiguous. The clonotype originates from a human donor with low-grade glioma or glioblastoma, undergoing nonglioma brain surgery, or in good health (not recorded which). CDR3 in amino acids: CASSYEEAATQYF. As DNA, the CDR3 is TGTGCCAGCAGTTACGAAGAGGCGGCTACGCAGTATTTT.